This T cell receptor (beta chain) is drawn from a study of OX40 agonist ivuxolimab in advanced cancers. Overall study context: A mean age of about 56 years, range roughly 20 to 90, was recorded, and approximately 85% were male. Participants could have had prior anti-PD-1, anti-PD-L1 or anti-CTLA-4 therapy, and 40% had some.

V gave up 4 bases and J gave up 8 bases, with 12 bases separating them. The CDR3 is made up of 12 amino acids. Germline values: CDR1 SGHNT, CDR2 YYREEE (reference sequence). Comments on this clone: Other DNA sequences in the sample encode the same CDR3.

Profiled with immunoSEQ multiplex PCR; TCRdb holds only in-frame clones, not every one. Altogether approximately 120,000 clones are present, roughly 90% being singletons, with the ten largest covering 0.8% to 1%. Blood specimens came from baseline, cycle 4 day 1, and cycle 7 day 1. The sequence derives from an adult with an advanced solid tumor such as melanoma, head and neck, liver or kidney cancer. The sequenced sample was CD4+ or CD8+ T cells sorted from blood, obtained in a trial of the OX40 agonist ivuxolimab. V and J are TRBV5-4 and TRBJ1-2, with a tentative D call TRBD1 (6 bases). CDR3 loop: CASSQDRYGYTF. The CDR3 coding sequence is TGTGCCAGCAGCCAAGACAGGTACGGCTACACCTTC.